One and the same sample provided the 5 T cell receptor beta chains below, sequenced in a study of blood T cell repertoires in COVID-19. Libraries were prepared by immunoSEQ multiplex PCR; TCRdb keeps only in-frame clonotypes and omits some of them. Here the sample spans around 140,000 clones, roughly 86% being singletons. Material for sequencing was peripheral blood. These receptors were obtained from a woman in her seventies with COVID-19, enrolled during active disease.

V gene TRBV2 combines with J gene TRBJ2-3; TRBD2 might be the D (6 bases). The CDR3 is 15 residues long. Germline-derived CDR1 and CDR2 are SNHLY and FYNNEI. V was trimmed by 5 bases and J by 0 bases, leaving 12 bases between them. The CDR3 sequence is CASSIAGTSTDTQYF. In nucleotides, the CDR3 is TGTGCCAGCAGTATAGCCGGGACTAGCACAGATACGCAGTATTTT. The variable domain in full, completed from reference TRBV2 and TRBJ2-3, reads EPEVTQTPSHQVTQMGQEVILRCVPISNHLYFYWYRQILGQKVEFLVSFYNNEISEKSEIFDDQFSVERPDGSNFTLKIRSTKLEDSAMYFCASSIAGTSTDTQYFGPGTRLTVL.

This chain links TRBV11-2 with TRBJ2-7; weak D call: TRBD1 (5 bases). Germline loops: CDR1 SGHAT, CDR2 FQNNGV. The germline V and J ends were trimmed by 0 bases and 2 bases, with 14 bases remaining between them. This CDR3 has 16 residues. The CDR3 nucleotides read TGTGCCAGCAGCTTAGAGGTGGGGCAGCAAGCCTACGAGCAGTACTTC. Protein: CASSLEVGQQAYEQYF.

The V and J genes are TRBV19 and TRBJ2-3; 7 bases map to TRBD1. Germline V gives CDR1 LNHDA, CDR2 SQIVND (reference sequence). This CDR3 has 17 residues. The V and J ends lost 7 bases and 2 bases, in that order; junction bases with no gene match: 15. CDR3 bases: TGTGCCAGTAACCAACTGACAGGGAGTGCGGACACAGATACGCAGTATTTT. As protein: CASNQLTGSADTDTQYF.

The chain links TRBV6-1 to TRBJ1-1; the D is unclear. Trimming left V 2 bases short and J 0 bases short, with 10 bases between. Germline V gives CDR1 MNHNS, CDR2 SASEGT. The CDR3 has 15 amino acids. The chain's CDR3 is CASSELGSMNTEAFF. In DNA, the CDR3 is TGTGCCAGCAGTGAATTGGGGAGCATGAACACTGAAGCTTTCTTT.

This sequence joins TRBV19 and TRBJ1-5, with 7 bases that match TRBD1. Germline V gives CDR1 LNHDA, CDR2 SQIVND (reference sequence). The CDR3 covers 18 residues. The V segment lost 1 base and the J segment 1 base; nucleotides outside the gene matches: 10. The CDR3 DNA sequence: TGTGCCAGTAGTATAGGGGGACAGAGACGAAGGAGCAATCAGCCCCAGCATTTT. Translated, it gives CASSIGGQRRRSNQPQHF.